This section outlines one T cell receptor beta chain sequence together with its context. The target antigen is unknown. The data stem from a study of Ad26.COV2.S vaccination and SARS-CoV-2 variants. Repertoires were generated with immunoSEQ multiplex PCR, while TCRdb's copy carries only in-frame clones and drops some. The data contain about 370,000 clones, about 91% of them seen just once; the ten biggest clones take up about 1.9%. V lost 7 bases and J 1 base, leaving 13 bases between the germline ends. The CDR3 has 14 amino acids. Germline-derived CDR1 and CDR2 are MDHEN and SYDVKM. General observations from the study: People who got the vaccine had more spike-specific TCR breadth than people who got placebo.

Treatment reported: 15 to 20 received Ad26.COV2.S at low or high dose, single or two shots; several received placebo; per-sample allocation not given. All samples were drawn on day 63, counting from the first vaccine or placebo injection. The sequence was obtained from a person aged 18-65 years who received the Ad26.COV2.S COVID-19 vaccine or a placebo. J is TRBJ1-1 and V is TRBV28; D unclear. The material was peripheral blood, obtained in a trial of Ad26.COV2.S vaccine versus placebo. CDR3 amino acids: CASTFGTANTEAFF. CDR3 DNA: TGTGCCAGCACCTTTGGTACGGCGAACACTGAAGCTTTCTTT. Variable domain in full (rest from reference TRBV28 and TRBJ1-1): DVKVTQSSRYLVKRTGEKVFLECVQDMDHENMFWYRQDPGLGLRLIYFSYDVKMKEKGDIPEGYSVSREKKERFSLILESASTNQTSMYLCASTFGTANTEAFFGQGTRLTVV.